This T cell receptor (beta chain) was sequenced for a study of blood T cell repertoires in COVID-19. Study overall: Acute-phase and convalescent COVID-19 samples originated in the United States, Italy and Spain.

From germline, CDR1 is MDHEN and CDR2 SYDVKM. V was pared by 10 bases and J by 5 bases, with 12 bases of the junction left unmatched. The CDR3 is made up of 14 amino acids. Using immunoSEQ multiplex PCR, the repertoire was profiled, and TCRdb retains in-frame clones only, with some absent. The sample carries 65,000 to 85,000 clones, around 90% recorded once. J is TRBJ2-7 and V is TRBV28; 9 bases fit TRBD2. Sequencing was done on a sample of peripheral blood. This sequence originates from a woman between 18 and 29 years old with acute or convalescent COVID-19. CDR3 nucleotide sequence: TGTGCCACCTCCGGGACTAGCCGATCCCACGAGCAGTACTTC. It specifies CATSGTSRSHEQYF.